This T cell receptor beta chain was sequenced in a study of siplizumab effects on memory and regulatory T cells. This clone has only one observation. Unmatched junction bases numbered 5, after V lost 2 bases and J lost 3 bases. There are 17 residues in the CDR3. In germline, CDR1 is LNHDA, CDR2 SQIVND (reference sequence). Repertoires were generated with immunoSEQ multiplex PCR, while TCRdb's copy carries only in-frame clones and drops some. This sample has tens of thousands of clones, with 93% found just once. This sequence joins TRBV19 and TRBJ2-1, with 12 nucleotides matching TRBD2. The TCR was taken from a human donor in good health. What was sequenced was CD8+ T cells sorted from blood. The CDR3 DNA follows: TGTGCCAGTAGTATATCGCTAGCGGGAGGGTTCTACAATGAGCAGTTCTTC. This translates into CASSISLAGGFYNEQFF.